The next 11 T cell receptor beta chains were all read from a single sample in a study of Graves' ophthalmopathy and Graves' hyperthyroidism. RNA transcripts were the template, and TCR beta CDR3 regions were amplified from them. HTBI primers were used in a first-round RT-PCR, which preceded a second-round multiplex PCR. TCRdb recomputed calls from the multiplex PCR reads with MiXCR, one row per CDR3 protein. Of about 220,000 distinct CDR3 sequences in the sample, approximately 21% are singletons; the top ten hold roughly 44%. The sequenced material came from peripheral blood. The receptors originated from a woman aged 50 to 60 with Graves' ophthalmopathy.

Worth noting for this clonotype: The germline gene is not matched at one end of the junction; a read error may be the cause. The V gene is TRBV6-1, the J gene TRBJ1-2; TRBD1 matches at 8 bases. CDR1 and CDR2 (germline): MNHNS, SASEGT. This CDR3 region has 15 residues. In DNA form, the CDR3 reads TGTTCCAGCAGTCAAGGACAGGGAACAGTATATGGCTACACCTTC. This encodes CSSSQGQGTVYGYTF.

The sample holds many counts of this clonotype. This sequence joins TRBV6-5 and TRBJ2-7; possible D gene TRBD2, 5 bases. Trimming cost V 6 bases and J 0 bases, with 9 bases left between them. Germline V CDR1 and CDR2: MNHEY, SVGAGI. The CDR3 length is 13 residues. The CDR3 DNA reads TGTGCCAGCAGGACTGGGAGCTCCTACGAGCAGTACTTC. Amino acid sequence: CASRTGSSYEQYF.

The chain has TRBV12-3 or TRBV12-4 and TRBJ2-2, with 11 bases fitting TRBD2. Losses at the gene ends were 6 bases for V and 6 bases for J; bases not matched to a gene: 6. The CDR3 runs to 15 residues. CDR3 loop: CASRATSGTSGELFF. The CDR3 DNA sequence: TGTGCCAGCAGGGCGACTAGCGGGACGTCCGGGGAGCTGTTTTTT.

The chain has TRBV2 and TRBJ2-2; TRBD2 matches 7 bases. V was clipped by 4 bases and J by 0 bases; unmatched bases: 2. This CDR3 region has 15 residues. Germline V gene data show CDR1 as SNHLY and CDR2 as FYNNEI. This chain's CDR3 is CASSVSGANTGELFF. In DNA, the CDR3 is TGTGCCAGCAGTGTCAGCGGGGCGAACACCGGGGAGCTGTTTTTT. The whole variable domain, filled in from reference TRBV2 and TRBJ2-2, reads EPEVTQTPSHQVTQMGQEVILRCVPISNHLYFYWYRQILGQKVEFLVSFYNNEISEKSEIFDDQFSVERPDGSNFTLKIRSTKLEDSAMYFCASSVSGANTGELFFGEGSRLTVL.

The V and J genes are TRBV24-1 and TRBJ1-2; 9 bases are a match to TRBD1. The ends lost 11 bases at V and 5 bases at J; junction bases unmatched: 14. CDR3 length: 15 amino acids. Germline V gives CDR1 KGHDR, CDR2 SFDVKD. The CDR3 DNA reads as TGTGCCAGCAGCTCCACAGGGGGCGGACCATATGGCTACACCTTC. Translated, it gives CASSSTGGGPYGYTF.

This clonotype was seen ten or more times. In nucleotides, the CDR3 is TGTGCCCGTAATAAAGACAGTCAGTCGACTGGCTACACCTTC. This codes for CARNKDSQSTGYTF. The genes are TRBV30 and TRBJ1-2; possible D gene TRBD1, 5 bases. The germline V gene has CDR1 GTSNPN and CDR2 SVGIG (reference sequence). V was cut by 8 bases and J by 7 bases, with 23 bases left in between. The CDR3 contains 14 residues.

At least ten counts were recorded for this clonotype. The J gene is TRBJ2-5, the V gene TRBV10-3, with 7 bases identical to TRBD1. V lost 2 bases and J lost 3; bases outside the gene matches: 9. Germline lookup yields CDR1 ENHRY and CDR2 SYGVKD. The CDR3 consists of 16 residues. CDR3 bases: TGTGCCATCAGTGAGCCAAAGGGGGCAGGGGAAGAGACCCAGTACTTC. Protein sequence: CAISEPKGAGEETQYF.

The table lists this clonotype with many counts. The chain couples TRBV4-1 to TRBJ1-1, with 8 bases matching TRBD1. Trimming at V came to 1 base and at J to 1 base, leaving 2 bases not matched to a gene. Germline values: CDR1 MGHRA, CDR2 YSYEKL. The CDR3 consists of 15 residues. CDR3 amino acids: CASSQADRENTEAFF. DNA of the CDR3: TGCGCCAGCAGCCAAGCGGACAGGGAGAACACTGAAGCTTTCTTT.

This clonotype was detected only a few times. The rearrangement uses TRBV19 and TRBJ1-5; 7 bases fit TRBD1. Germline CDR1 LNHDA, CDR2 SQIVND (reference sequence). The CDR3 consists of 16 residues. V was clipped by 6 bases and J by 3 bases; unmatched bases: 11. The CDR3 sequence is CASRAIRQGLNQPQHF. The CDR3 DNA follows: TGTGCCAGTAGGGCCATCCGACAGGGCCTCAATCAGCCCCAGCATTTT.

V is TRBV19 and J is TRBJ2-7; a weak D match, TRBD1 (5 bases). Germline loops: CDR1 LNHDA, CDR2 SQIVND (reference sequence). The CDR3 loop spans 13 amino acids. V shed 3 bases and J shed 2 bases, with 8 bases lying between them. CDR3 nucleotide sequence: TGTGCCAGTAGTATTGACAGTACCTACGAGCAGTACTTC. It codes for CASSIDSTYEQYF. Based on the CDR3 plus reference TRBV19 and TRBJ2-7, the full variable domain is DGGITQSPKYLFRKEGQNVTLSCEQNLNHDAMYWYRQDPGQGLRLIYYSQIVNDFQKGDIAEGYSVSREKKESFPLTVTSAQKNPTAFYLCASSIDSTYEQYFGPGTRLTVT.

This clonotype was observed at least ten times. Here the CDR3 reads CSVADRGLKSKLAKNIQYF. The CDR3 DNA sequence: TGCAGCGTAGCCGACAGGGGATTAAAGTCTAAACTAGCCAAAAACATTCAGTACTTC. The rearrangement joins TRBV29-1 to TRBJ2-4; 8 positions agree with TRBD1. Germline values: CDR1 SQVTM, CDR2 ANQGSEA. The CDR3 is 19 residues long. With V trimmed by 6 bases and J by 0 bases, 19 bases remained unmatched.